The sequence of this TCR beta chain was determined in a study of T-cell memory formation after mild COVID-19. TCRdb ran MiXCR on the 5' RACE reads and lists one entry per CDR3 protein. The sample lists roughly 380,000 distinct CDR3 sequences, 28% occurring once. Trimming stripped 0 bases from V and 6 bases from J, with 6 bases between. Looked up from germline, CDR1 is MNHEY and CDR2 is SVGAGI. The CDR3 totals 13 residues. The clonotype comes from an adult woman who had mild COVID-19 (a few samples of this study predate the infection). Cell type and time point are not known. The rearrangement uses TRBV6-5 and TRBJ1-5; D not resolved. Material: PBMCs or a T cell subset sorted from them (not recorded which). CDR3 loop: CASSYSIGQPQHF. The CDR3 nucleotides are TGTGCCAGCAGTTACTCGATCGGTCAGCCCCAGCATTTT.